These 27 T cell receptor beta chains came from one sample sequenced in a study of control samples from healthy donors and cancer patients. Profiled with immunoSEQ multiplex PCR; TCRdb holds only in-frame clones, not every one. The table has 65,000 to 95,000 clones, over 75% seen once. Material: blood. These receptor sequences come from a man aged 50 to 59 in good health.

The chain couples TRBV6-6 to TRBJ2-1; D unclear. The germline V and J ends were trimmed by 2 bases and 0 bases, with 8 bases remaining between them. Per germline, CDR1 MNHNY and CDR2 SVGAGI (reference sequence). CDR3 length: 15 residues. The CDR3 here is CASSYGVSSYNEQFF. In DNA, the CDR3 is TGTGCCAGCAGTTACGGGGTGAGCTCCTACAATGAGCAGTTCTTC.

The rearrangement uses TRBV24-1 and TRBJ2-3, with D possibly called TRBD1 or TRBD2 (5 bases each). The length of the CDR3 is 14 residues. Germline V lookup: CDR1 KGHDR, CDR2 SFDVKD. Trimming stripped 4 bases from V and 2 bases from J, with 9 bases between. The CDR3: CATSEPGATDTQYF. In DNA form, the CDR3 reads TGTGCCACCAGTGAACCCGGGGCCACAGATACGCAGTATTTT.

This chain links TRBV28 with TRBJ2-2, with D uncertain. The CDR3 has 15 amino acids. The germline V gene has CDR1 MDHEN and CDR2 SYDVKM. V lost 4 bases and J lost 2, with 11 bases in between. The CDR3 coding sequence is TGTGCCAGCAGTTCCCCCCCTTTAAACACCGGGGAGCTGTTTTTT. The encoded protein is CASSSPPLNTGELFF. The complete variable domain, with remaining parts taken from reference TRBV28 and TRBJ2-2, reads DVKVTQSSRYLVKRTGEKVFLECVQDMDHENMFWYRQDPGLGLRLIYFSYDVKMKEKGDIPEGYSVSREKKERFSLILESASTNQTSMYLCASSSPPLNTGELFFGEGSRLTVL.

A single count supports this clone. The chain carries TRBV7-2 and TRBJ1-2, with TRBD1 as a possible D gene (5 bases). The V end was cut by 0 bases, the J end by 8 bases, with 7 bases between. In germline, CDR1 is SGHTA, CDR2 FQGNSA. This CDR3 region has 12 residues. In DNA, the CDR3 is TGTGCCAGCAGCTTAGCATGGGACGGCTACACCTTC. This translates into CASSLAWDGYTF.

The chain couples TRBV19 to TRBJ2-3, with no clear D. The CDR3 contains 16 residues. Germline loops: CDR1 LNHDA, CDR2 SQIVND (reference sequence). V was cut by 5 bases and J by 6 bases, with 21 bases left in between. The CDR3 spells CASSPPRSAGWDTQYF. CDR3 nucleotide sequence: TGTGCCAGTAGTCCCCCGCGCAGCGCTGGGTGGGATACGCAGTATTTT.

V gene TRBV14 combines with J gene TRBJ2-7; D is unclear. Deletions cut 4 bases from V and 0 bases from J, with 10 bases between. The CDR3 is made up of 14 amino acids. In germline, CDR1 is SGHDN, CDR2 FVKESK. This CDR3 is CASSPLGSSYEQYF. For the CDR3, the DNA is TGTGCCAGCAGCCCGTTGGGTTCCTCCTACGAGCAGTACTTC.

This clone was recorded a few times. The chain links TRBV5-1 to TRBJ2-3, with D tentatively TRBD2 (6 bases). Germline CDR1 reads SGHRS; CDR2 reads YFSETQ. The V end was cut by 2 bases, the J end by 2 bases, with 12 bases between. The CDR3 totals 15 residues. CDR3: CASSLSLDYTDTQYF. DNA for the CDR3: TGCGCCAGCAGCTTATCACTGGACTACACAGATACGCAGTATTTT.

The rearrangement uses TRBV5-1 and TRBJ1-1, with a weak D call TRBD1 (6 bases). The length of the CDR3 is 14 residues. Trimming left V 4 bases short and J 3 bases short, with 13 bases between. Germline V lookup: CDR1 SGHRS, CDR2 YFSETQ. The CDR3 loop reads CASSPAGGYTEAFF. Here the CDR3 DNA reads TGCGCCAGCAGCCCGGCCGGGGGCTACACTGAAGCTTTCTTT.

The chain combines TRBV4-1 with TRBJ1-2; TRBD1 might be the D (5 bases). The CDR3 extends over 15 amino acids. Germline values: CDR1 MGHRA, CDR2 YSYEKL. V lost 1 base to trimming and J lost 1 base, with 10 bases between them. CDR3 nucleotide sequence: TGCGCCAGCAGCCAAGCGGGGGGAATTAACTATGGCTACACCTTC. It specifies CASSQAGGINYGYTF.

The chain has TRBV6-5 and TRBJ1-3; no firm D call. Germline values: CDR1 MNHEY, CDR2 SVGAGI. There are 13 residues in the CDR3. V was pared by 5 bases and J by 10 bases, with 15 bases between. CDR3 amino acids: CASSPPSSGTIYF. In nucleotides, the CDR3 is TGTGCCAGCAGTCCCCCGTCTTCGGGGACCATATATTTT.

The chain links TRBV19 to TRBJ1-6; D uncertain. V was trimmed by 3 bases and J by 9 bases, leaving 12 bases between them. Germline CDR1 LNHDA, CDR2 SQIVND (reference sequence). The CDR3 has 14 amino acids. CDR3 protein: CASSIWALGSPLHF. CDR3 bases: TGTGCCAGTAGTATCTGGGCGTTGGGTTCACCCCTCCACTTT.

The CDR3 loop reads CASSSPQAGEGETQYF. In DNA form, the CDR3 reads TGTGCCAGCAGCTCCCCCCAGGCGGGGGAGGGAGAGACCCAGTACTTC. The chain couples TRBV5-4 to TRBJ2-5; 7 nucleotides line up with TRBD2. The CDR3 totals 16 residues. The germline V gene has CDR1 SGHNT and CDR2 YYREEE (reference sequence). After removal of 3 bases from V and 4 bases from J, the junction contained 12 bases not matched to a gene.

The CDR3 reads CASSPGLADSIQYF. DNA of the CDR3: TGTGCCAGCAGCCCTGGACTAGCGGACAGCATTCAGTACTTC. The chain uses TRBV11-1 and TRBJ2-4; 10 bases fit TRBD2. V shed 5 bases, J shed 9 bases, and the junction held 7 bases outside the gene matches. The CDR3 runs 14 residues. Looked up from germline, CDR1 is SGHAT and CDR2 is FQDESV (reference sequence).

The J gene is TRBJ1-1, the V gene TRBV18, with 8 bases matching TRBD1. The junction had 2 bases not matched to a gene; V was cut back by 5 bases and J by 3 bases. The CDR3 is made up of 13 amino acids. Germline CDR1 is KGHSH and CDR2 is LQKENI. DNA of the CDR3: TGTGCCAGCTCATCGACAGGGGACACTGAAGCTTTCTTT. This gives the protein CASSSTGDTEAFF.

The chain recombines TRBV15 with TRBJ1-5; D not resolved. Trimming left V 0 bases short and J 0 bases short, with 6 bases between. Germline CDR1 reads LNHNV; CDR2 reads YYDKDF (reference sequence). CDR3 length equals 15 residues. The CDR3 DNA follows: TGTGCCACCAGCAGAGATTTCGGTAGCAATCAGCCCCAGCATTTT. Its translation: CATSRDFGSNQPQHF.

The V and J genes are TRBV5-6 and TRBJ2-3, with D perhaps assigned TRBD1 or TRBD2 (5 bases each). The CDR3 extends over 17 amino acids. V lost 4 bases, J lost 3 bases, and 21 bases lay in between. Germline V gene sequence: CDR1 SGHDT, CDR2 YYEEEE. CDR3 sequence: CASSLGVWGYVTDTQYF. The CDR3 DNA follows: TGTGCCAGCAGCCTGGGGGTCTGGGGATACGTTACAGATACGCAGTATTTT.

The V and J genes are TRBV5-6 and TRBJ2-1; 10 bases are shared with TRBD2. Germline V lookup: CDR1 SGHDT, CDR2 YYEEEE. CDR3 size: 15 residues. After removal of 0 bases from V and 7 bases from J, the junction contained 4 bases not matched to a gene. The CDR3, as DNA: TGTGCCAGCAGCTTGGGGGGACTAGCGTGGAATGAGCAGTTCTTC. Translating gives CASSLGGLAWNEQFF.

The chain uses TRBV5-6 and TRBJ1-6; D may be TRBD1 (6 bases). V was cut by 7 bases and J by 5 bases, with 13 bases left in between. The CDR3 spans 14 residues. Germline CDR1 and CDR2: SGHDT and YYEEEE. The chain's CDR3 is CASQRGVDNSPLHF. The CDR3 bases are TGTGCCAGCCAAAGGGGGGTCGATAATTCACCCCTCCACTTT.

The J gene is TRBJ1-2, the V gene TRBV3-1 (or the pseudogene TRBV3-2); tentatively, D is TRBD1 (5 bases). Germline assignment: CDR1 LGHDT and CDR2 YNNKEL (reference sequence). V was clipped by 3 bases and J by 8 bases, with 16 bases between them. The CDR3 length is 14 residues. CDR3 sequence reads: CASSHTGTAPGYTF. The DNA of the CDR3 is TGTGCCAGCAGCCATACCGGGACCGCCCCCGGCTACACCTTC.

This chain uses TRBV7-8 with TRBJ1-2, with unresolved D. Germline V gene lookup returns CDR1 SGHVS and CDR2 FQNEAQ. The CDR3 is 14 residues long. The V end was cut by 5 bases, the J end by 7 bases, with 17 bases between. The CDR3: CASSRADAHRGYTF. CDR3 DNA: TGTGCCAGCAGCCGAGCCGATGCCCATCGTGGCTACACCTTC.

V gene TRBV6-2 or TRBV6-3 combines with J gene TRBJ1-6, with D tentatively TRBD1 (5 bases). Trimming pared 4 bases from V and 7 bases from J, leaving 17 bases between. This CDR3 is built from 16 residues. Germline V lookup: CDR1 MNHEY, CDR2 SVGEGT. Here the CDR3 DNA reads TGTGCCAGCAGTTCCCACTCCGGGACGGGAAATTCACCCCTCCACTTT. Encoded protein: CASSSHSGTGNSPLHF.

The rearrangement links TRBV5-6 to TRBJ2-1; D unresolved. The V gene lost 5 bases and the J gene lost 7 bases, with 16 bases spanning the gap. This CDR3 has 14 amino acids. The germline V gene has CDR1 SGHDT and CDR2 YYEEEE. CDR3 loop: CASSRRGSSNEQFF. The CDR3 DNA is TGTGCCAGCAGTAGACGTGGGTCCTCTAATGAGCAGTTCTTC.

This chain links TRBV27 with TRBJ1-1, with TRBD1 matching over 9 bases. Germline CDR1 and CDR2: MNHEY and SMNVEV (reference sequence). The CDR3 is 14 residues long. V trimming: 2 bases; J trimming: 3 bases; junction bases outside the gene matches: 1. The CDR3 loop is CASSLGQGYTEAFF. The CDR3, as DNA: TGTGCCAGCAGTTTAGGACAGGGGTACACTGAAGCTTTCTTT.

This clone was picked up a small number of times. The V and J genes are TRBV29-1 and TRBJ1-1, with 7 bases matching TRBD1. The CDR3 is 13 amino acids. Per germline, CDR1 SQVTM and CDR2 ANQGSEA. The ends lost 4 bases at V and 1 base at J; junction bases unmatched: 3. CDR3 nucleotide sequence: TGCAGCGTTGTTGGACAGGCGAACACTGAAGCTTTCTTT. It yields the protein CSVVGQANTEAFF.

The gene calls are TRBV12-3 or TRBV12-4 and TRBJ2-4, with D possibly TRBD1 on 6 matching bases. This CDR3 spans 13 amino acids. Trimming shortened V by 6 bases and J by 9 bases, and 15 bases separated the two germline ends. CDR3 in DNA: TGTGCCAGCAGCCAGGACAGACTGGGCATTCAGTACTTC. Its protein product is CASSQDRLGIQYF.

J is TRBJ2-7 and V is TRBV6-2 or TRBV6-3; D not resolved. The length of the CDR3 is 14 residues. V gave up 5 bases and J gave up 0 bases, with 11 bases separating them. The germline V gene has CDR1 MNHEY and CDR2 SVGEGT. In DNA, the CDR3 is TGTGCCAGCAGTCAACCGGGTCCCTCCTACGAGCAGTACTTC. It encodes CASSQPGPSYEQYF.

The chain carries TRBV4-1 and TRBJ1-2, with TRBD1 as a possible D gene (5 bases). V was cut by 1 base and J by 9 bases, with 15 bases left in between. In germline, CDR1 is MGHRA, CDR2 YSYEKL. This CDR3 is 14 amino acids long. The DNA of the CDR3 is TGCGCCAGCAGCCAAGGCTCCGGGACGTTCAGCTACACCTTC. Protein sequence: CASSQGSGTFSYTF.